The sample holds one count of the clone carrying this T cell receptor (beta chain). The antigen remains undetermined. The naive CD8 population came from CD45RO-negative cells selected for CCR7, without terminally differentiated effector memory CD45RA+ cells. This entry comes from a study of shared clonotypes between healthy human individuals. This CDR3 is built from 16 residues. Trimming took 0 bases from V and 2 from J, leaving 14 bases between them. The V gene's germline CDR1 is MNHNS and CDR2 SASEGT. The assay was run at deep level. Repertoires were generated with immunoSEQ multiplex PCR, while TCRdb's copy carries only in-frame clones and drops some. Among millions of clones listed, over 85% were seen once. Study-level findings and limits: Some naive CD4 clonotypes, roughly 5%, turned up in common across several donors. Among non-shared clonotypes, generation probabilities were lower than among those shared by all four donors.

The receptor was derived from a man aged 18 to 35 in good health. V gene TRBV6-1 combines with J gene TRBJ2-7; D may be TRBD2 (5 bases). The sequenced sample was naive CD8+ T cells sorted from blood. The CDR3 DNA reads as TGTGCCAGCAGTGAAGCCCGAGAAGCGGCGACCTACGAGCAGTACTTC. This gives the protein CASSEAREAATYEQYF.